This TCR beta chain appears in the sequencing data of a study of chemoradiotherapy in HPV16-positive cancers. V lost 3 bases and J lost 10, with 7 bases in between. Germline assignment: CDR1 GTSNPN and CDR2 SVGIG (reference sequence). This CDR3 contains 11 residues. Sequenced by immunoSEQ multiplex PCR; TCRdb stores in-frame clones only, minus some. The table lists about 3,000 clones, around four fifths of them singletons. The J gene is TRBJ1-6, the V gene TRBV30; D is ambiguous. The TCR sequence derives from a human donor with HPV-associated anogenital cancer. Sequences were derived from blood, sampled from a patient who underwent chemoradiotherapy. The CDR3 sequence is CAWRRRSPLHF. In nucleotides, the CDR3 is TGTGCCTGGAGGAGGCGATCACCCCTCCACTTT. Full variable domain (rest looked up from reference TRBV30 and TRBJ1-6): SQTIHQWPATLVQPVGSPLSLECTVEGTSNPNLYWYRQAAGRGLQLLFYSVGIGQISSEVPQNLSASRPQDRQFILSSKKLLLSDSGFYLCAWRRRSPLHFGNGTRLTVT.